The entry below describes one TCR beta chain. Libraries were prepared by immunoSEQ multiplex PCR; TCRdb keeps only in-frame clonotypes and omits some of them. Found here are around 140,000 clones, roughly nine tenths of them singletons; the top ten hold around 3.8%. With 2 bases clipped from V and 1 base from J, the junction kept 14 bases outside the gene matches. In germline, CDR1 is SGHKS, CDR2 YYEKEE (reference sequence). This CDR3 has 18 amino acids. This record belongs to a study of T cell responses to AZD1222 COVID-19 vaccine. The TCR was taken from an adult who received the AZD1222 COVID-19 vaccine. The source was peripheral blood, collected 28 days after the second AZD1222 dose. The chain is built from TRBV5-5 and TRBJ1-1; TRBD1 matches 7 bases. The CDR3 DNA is TGTGCCAGCAGCTTAGGATTAGGACAGGCAGGGTGGAACACTGAAGCTTTCTTT. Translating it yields CASSLGLGQAGWNTEAFF.